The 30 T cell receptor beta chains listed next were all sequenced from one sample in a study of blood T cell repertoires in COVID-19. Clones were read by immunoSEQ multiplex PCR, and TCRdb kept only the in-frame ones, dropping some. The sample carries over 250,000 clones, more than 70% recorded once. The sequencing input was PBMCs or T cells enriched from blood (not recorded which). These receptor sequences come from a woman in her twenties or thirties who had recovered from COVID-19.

For the CDR3, the DNA is TGCGCCAGCAGTGAAGGTACAGGGTTTGACACTGAAGCTTTCTTT. Translating it yields CASSEGTGFDTEAFF. The gene calls are TRBV10-2 and TRBJ1-1, with D tentatively TRBD1 (6 bases). Per the germline V gene, CDR1 is WSHSY and CDR2 is SAAADI. V was shortened by 3 bases and J by 3 bases, with 14 bases between the two germline ends. This CDR3 region has 15 residues.

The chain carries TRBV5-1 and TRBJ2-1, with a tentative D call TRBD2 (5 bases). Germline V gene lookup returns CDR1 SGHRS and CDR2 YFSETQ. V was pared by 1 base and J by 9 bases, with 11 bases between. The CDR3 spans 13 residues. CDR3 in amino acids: CASSLLGVVEQFF. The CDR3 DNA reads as TGCGCCAGCAGCTTGCTCGGGGTGGTTGAGCAGTTCTTC.

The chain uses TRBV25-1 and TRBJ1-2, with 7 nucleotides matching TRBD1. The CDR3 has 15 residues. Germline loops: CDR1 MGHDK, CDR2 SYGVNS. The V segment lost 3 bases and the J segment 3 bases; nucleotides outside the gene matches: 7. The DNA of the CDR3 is TGTGCCAGCAGTGATAACCCGACAGGGCACTATGGCTACACCTTC. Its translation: CASSDNPTGHYGYTF.

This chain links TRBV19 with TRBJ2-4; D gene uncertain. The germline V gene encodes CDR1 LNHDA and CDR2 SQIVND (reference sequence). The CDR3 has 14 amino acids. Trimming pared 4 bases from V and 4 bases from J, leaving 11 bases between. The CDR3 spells CASSRAELKNIQYF. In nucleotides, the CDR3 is TGTGCCAGTAGTAGGGCAGAGTTAAAAAACATTCAGTACTTC. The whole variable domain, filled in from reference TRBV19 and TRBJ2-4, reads DGGITQSPKYLFRKEGQNVTLSCEQNLNHDAMYWYRQDPGQGLRLIYYSQIVNDFQKGDIAEGYSVSREKKESFPLTVTSAQKNPTAFYLCASSRAELKNIQYFGAGTRLSVL.

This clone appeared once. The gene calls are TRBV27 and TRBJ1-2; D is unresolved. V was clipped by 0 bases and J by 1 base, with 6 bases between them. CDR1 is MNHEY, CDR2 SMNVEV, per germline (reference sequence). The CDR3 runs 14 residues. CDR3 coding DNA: TGTGCCAGCAGTTTATCCCAGGTTAACTATGGCTACACCTTC. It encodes CASSLSQVNYGYTF.

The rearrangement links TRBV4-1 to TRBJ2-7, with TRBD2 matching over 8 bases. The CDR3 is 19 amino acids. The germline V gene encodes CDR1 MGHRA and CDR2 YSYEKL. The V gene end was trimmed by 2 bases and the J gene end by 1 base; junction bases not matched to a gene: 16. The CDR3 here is CASSQISSGQGGGSYEQYF. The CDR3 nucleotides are TGCGCCAGCAGCCAAATTTCTAGCGGGCAAGGCGGAGGTTCCTACGAGCAGTACTTC.

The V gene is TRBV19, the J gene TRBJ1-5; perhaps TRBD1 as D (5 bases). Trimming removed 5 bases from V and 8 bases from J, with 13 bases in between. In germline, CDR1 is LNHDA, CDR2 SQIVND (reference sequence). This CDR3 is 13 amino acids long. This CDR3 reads CASSARASEPQHF. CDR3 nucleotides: TGTGCCAGTAGTGCCAGGGCCTCGGAGCCCCAGCATTTT.

In nucleotides, the CDR3 is TGCGCCAGCAGCCGCAACAGGGGGCTGAATGAAAAACTGTTTTTT. This sequence encodes CASSRNRGLNEKLFF. The chain carries TRBV5-1 and TRBJ1-4; 9 positions match TRBD1. Germline lookup yields CDR1 SGHRS and CDR2 YFSETQ. This CDR3 is 15 amino acids long. V lost 4 bases to trimming and J lost 5 bases; unmatched junction nucleotides: 6.

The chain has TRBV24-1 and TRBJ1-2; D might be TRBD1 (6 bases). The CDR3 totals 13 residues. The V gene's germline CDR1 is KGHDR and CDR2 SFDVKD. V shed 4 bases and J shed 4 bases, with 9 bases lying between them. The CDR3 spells CATSEGAGYGYTF. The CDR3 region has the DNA TGTGCCACCAGTGAGGGGGCTGGCTATGGCTACACCTTC.

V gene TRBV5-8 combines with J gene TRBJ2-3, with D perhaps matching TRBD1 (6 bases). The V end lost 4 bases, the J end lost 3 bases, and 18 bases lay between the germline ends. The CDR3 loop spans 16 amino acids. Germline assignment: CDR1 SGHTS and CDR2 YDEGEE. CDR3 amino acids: CASSIGGSDRTDTQYF. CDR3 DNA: TGTGCCAGCAGCATAGGAGGTTCGGACAGAACAGATACGCAGTATTTT.

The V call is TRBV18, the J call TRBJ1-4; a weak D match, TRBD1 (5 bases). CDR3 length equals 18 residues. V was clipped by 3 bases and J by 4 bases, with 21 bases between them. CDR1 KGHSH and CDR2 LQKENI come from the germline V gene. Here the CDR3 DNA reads TGTGCCAGCTCACCCGTCCTTTCGGGGGGAGAGATTAATGAAAAACTGTTTTTT. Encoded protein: CASSPVLSGGEINEKLFF. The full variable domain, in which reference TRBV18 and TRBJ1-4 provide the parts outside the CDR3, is NAGVMQNPRHLVRRRGQEARLRCSPMKGHSHVYWYRQLPEEGLKFMVYLQKENIIDESGMPKERFSAEFPKEGPSILRIQQVVRGDSAAYFCASSPVLSGGEINEKLFFGSGTQLSVL.

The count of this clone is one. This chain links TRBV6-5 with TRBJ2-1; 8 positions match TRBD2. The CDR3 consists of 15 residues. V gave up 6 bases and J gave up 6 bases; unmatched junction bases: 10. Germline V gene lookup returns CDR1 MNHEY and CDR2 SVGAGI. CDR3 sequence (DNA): TGTGCCAGCAGCGCCGTAGCGGGGAATATCAATGAGCAGTTCTTC. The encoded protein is CASSAVAGNINEQFF.

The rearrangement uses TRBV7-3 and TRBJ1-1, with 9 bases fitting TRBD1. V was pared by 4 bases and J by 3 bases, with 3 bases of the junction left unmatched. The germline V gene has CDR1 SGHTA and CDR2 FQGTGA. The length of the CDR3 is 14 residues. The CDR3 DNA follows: TGTGCCAGCAGCTCTGGACAGGGGTACACTGAAGCTTTCTTT. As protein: CASSSGQGYTEAFF.

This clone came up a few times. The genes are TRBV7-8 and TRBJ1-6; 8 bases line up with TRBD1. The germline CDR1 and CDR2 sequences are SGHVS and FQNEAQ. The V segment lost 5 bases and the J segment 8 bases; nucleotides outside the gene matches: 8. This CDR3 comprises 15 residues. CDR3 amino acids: CASSVDRGLDSPLHF. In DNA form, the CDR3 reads TGTGCCAGCAGCGTCGACAGGGGATTAGATTCACCCCTCCACTTT.

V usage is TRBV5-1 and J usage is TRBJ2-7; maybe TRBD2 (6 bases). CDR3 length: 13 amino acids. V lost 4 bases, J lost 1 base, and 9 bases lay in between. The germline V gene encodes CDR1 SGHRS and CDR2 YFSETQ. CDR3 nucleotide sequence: TGCGCCAGCAGCGCCGGGACTTCCTACGAGCAGTACTTC. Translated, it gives CASSAGTSYEQYF.

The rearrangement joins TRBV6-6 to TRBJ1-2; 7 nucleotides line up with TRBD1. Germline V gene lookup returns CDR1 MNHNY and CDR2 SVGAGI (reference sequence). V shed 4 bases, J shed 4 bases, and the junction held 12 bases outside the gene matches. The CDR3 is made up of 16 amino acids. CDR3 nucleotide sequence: TGTGCCAGCAGTTCACCCCGGACAGGTCGCGCCTATGGCTACACCTTC. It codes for CASSSPRTGRAYGYTF.

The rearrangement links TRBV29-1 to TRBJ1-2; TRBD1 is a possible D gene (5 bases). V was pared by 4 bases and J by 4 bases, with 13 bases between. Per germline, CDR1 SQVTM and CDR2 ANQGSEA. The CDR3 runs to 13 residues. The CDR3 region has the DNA TGCAGCGTTGCCCCCAGGGCCAGCTATGGCTACACCTTC. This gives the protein CSVAPRASYGYTF.

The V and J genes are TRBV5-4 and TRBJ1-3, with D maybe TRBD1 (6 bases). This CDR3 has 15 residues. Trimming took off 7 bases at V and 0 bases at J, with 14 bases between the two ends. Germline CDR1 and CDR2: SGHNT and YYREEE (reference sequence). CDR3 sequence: CASSLGQYSGNTIYF. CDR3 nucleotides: TGTGCCAGCTCTTTAGGACAGTACTCTGGAAACACCATATATTTT.

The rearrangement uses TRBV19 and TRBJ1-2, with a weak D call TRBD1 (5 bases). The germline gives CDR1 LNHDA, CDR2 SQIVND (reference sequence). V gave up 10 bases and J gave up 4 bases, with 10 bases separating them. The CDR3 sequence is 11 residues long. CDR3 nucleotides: TGTGCCACCCAGGGAAGCTATGGCTACACCTTC. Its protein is CATQGSYGYTF.

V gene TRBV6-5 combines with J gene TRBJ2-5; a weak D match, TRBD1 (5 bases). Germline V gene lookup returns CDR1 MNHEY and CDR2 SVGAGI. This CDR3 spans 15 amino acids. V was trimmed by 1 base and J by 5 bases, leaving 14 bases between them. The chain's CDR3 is CASSYWGGARETQYF. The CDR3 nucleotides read TGTGCCAGCAGTTACTGGGGCGGTGCCCGGGAGACCCAGTACTTC.

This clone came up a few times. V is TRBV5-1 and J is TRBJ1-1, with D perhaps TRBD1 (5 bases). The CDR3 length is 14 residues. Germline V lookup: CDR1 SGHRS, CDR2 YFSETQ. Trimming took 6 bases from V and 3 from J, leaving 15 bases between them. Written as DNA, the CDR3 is TGCGCCAGCAATCCAGGGACTCCCGACACTGAAGCTTTCTTT. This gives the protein CASNPGTPDTEAFF.

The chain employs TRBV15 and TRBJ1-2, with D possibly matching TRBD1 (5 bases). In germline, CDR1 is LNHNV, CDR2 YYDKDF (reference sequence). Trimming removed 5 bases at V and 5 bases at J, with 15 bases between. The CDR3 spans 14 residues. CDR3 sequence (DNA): TGTGCCACCAGCGCGGACACTCAGGCATATGGCTACACCTTC. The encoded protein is CATSADTQAYGYTF.

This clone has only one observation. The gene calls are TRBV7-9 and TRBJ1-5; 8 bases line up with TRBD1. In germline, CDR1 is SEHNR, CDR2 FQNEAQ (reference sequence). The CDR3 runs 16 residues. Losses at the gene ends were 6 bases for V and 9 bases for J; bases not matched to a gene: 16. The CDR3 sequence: CASRSTGTGYSGPQHF. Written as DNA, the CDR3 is TGTGCCAGCAGGAGTACCGGGACAGGATACTCGGGGCCCCAGCATTTT.

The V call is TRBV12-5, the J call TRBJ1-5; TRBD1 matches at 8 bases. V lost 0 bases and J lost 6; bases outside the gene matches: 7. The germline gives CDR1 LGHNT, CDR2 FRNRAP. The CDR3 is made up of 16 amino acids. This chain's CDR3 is CASGLVLAGGPQPQHF. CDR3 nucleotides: TGTGCTAGTGGTTTGGTATTGGCAGGGGGCCCTCAGCCCCAGCATTTT. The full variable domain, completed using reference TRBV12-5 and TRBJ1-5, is DARVTQTPRHKVTEMGQEVTMRCQPILGHNTVFWYRQTMMQGLELLAYFRNRAPLDDSGMPKDRFSAEMPDATLATLKIQPSEPRDSAVYFCASGLVLAGGPQPQHFGDGTRLSIL.

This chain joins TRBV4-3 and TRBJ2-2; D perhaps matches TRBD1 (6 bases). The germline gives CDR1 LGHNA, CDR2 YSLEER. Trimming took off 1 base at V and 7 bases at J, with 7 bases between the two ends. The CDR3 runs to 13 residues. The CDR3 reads CASSQVGGGELFF. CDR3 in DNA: TGCGCCAGCAGCCAAGTAGGGGGCGGGGAGCTGTTTTTT.

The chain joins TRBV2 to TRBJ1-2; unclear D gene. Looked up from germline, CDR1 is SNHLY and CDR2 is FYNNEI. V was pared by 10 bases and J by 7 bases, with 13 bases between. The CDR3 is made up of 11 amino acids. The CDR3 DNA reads TGTGCCACTTCCCGGGAAGGTGGCTACACCTTC. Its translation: CATSREGGYTF.

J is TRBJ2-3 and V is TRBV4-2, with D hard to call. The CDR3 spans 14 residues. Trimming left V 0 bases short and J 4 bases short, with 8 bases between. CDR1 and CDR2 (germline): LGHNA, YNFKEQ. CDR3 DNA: TGTGCCAGCAGCCAAGATCGGGTGTCAGATACGCAGTATTTT. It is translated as CASSQDRVSDTQYF.

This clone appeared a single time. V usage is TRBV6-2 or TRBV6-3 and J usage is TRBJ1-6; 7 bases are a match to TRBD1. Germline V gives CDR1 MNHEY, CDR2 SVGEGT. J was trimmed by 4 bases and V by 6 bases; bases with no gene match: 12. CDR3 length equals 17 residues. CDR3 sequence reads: CASSPGTVRTYNSPLHF. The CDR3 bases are TGTGCCAGCAGCCCAGGGACAGTCAGAACATATAATTCACCCCTCCACTTT.

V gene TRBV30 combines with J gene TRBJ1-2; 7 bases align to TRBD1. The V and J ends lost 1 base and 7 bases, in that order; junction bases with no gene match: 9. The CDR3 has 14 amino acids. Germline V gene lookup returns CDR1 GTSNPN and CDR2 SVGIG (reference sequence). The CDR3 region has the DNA TGTGCCTGGAGTGCGCCAGGGGGGCGGGTTGGCTACACCTTC. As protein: CAWSAPGGRVGYTF.

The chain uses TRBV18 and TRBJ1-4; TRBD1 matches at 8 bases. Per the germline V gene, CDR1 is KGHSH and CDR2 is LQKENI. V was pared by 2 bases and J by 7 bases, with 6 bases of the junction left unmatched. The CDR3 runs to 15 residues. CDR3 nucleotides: TGTGCCAGCTCACCAGGTTCAGGGGGCATTGAAAAACTGTTTTTT. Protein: CASSPGSGGIEKLFF.